Listed here are 4 T cell receptor beta chains from one sample, sequenced in a study of cytomegalovirus exposure and HLA in healthy donors. Profiled with immunoSEQ multiplex PCR; TCRdb holds only in-frame clones, not every one. Here the sample spans 250,000 or so clones, around nine tenths being singletons. Sample: PBMCs. These receptors were collected from a man between 18 and 35 years old in good health and CMV-seronegative.

Here the CDR3 DNA reads TGTGCCAGCAGGGAACTAGTGGGGAACACTGAAGCTTTCTTT. Its protein is CASRELVGNTEAFF. V and J are TRBV9 and TRBJ1-1, with D uncertain. Per germline, CDR1 SGDLS and CDR2 YYNGEE. V was shortened by 5 bases and J by 1 base, with 12 bases between the two germline ends. The CDR3 is 14 amino acids.

V and J are TRBV11-2 and TRBJ1-5; 9 bases line up with TRBD1. CDR3 size: 17 residues. Unmatched junction bases numbered 9, after V lost 1 base and J lost 5 bases. Per germline, CDR1 SGHAT and CDR2 FQNNGV. Here the CDR3 DNA reads TGTGCCAGCAGCTTAGCCACCGGGACAGGGATGGATCAGCCCCAGCATTTT. Amino acids: CASSLATGTGMDQPQHF.

CDR3 sequence reads: CASRPGTSSYEQYF. DNA of the CDR3: TGTGCCAGCAGACCCGGGACAAGCTCCTACGAGCAGTACTTC. The chain employs TRBV25-1 and TRBJ2-7, with a weak D call TRBD1 (6 bases). Trimming cost V 6 bases and J 0 bases, with 12 bases left between them. The CDR3 loop spans 14 amino acids. Germline V gene data show CDR1 as MGHDK and CDR2 as SYGVNS.

V usage is TRBV7-6 and J usage is TRBJ2-7; D unresolved. Trimming removed 4 bases from V and 7 bases from J, with 14 bases in between. There are 13 residues in the CDR3. CDR1 and CDR2 (germline): SGHVS, FNYEAQ. CDR3 in amino acids: CASSSELGEEQYF. In DNA form, the CDR3 reads TGTGCCAGCAGCTCGGAGTTAGGTGAGGAGCAGTACTTC.